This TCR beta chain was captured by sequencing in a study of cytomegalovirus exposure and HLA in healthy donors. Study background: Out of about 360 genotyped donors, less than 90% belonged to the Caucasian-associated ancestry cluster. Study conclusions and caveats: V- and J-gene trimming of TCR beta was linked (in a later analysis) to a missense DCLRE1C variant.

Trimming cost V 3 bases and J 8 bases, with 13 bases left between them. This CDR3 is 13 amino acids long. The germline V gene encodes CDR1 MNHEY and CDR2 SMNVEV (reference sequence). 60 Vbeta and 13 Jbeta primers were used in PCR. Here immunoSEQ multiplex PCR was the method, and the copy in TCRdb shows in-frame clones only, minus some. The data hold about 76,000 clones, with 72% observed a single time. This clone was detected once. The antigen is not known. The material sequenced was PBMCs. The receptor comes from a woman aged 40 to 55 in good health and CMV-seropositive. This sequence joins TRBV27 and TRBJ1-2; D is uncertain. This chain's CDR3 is CASSLIGSSGYTF. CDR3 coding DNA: TGTGCCAGCAGTTTGATCGGGTCTAGCGGCTACACCTTC.